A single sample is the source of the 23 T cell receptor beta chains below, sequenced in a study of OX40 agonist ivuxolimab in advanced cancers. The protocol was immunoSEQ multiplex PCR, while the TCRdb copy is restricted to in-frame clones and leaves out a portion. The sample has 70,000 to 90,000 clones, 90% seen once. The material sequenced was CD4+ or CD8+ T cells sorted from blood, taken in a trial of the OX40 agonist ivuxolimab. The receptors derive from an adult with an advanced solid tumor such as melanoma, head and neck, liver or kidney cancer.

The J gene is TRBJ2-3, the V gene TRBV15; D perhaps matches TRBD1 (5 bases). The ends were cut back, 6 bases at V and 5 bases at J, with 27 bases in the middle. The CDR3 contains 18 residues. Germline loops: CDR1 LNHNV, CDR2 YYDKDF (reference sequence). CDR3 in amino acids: CATRYSRRQTAWGDTQYF. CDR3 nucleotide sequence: TGTGCCACCAGGTACTCTCGGCGGCAGACAGCATGGGGAGATACGCAGTATTTT.

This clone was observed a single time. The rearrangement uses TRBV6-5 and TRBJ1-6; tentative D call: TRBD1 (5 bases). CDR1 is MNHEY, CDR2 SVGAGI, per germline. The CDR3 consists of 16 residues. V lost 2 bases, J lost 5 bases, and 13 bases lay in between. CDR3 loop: CASSYLPQGHNSPLHF. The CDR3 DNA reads TGTGCCAGCAGTTACCTACCCCAGGGTCATAATTCACCCCTCCACTTT.

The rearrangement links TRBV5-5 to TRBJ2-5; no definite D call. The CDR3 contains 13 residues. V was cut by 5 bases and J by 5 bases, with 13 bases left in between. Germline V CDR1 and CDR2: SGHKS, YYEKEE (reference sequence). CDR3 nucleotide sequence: TGTGCCAGCAGTGGAGAACAGTGGGAGACCCAGTACTTC. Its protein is CASSGEQWETQYF.

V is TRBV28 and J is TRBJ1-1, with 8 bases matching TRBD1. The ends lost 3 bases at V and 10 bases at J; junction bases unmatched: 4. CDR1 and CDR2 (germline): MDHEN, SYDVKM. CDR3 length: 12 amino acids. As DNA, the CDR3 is TGTGCCAGCAGTTTCGGACAGGGCCGAGCTTTCTTT. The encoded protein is CASSFGQGRAFF.

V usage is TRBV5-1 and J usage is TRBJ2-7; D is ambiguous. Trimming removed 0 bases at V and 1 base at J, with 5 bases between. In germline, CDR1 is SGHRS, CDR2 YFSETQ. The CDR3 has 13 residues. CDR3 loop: CASSLEGSYEQYF. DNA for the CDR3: TGCGCCAGCAGCTTGGAAGGATCCTACGAGCAGTACTTC.

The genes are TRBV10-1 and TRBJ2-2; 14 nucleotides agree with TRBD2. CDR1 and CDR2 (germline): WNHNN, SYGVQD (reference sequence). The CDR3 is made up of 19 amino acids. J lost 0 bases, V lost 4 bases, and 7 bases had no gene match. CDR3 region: CASSVGTSGRGANTGELFF. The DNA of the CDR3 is TGCGCCAGCAGTGTCGGGACTAGCGGGAGAGGGGCGAACACCGGGGAGCTGTTTTTT.

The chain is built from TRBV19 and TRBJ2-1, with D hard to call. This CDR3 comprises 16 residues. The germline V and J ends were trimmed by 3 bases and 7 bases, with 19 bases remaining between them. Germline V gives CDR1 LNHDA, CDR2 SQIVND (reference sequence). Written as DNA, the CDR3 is TGTGCCAGTAGTATCCCTGTCTTACCCCTCTTAAATGAGCAGTTCTTC. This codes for CASSIPVLPLLNEQFF.

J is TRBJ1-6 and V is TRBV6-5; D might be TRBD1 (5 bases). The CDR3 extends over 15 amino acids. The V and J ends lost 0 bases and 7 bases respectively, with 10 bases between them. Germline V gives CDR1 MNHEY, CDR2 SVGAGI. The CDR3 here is CASSYSGVGNSPLHF. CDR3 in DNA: TGTGCCAGCAGTTACTCAGGGGTCGGGAATTCACCCCTCCACTTT.

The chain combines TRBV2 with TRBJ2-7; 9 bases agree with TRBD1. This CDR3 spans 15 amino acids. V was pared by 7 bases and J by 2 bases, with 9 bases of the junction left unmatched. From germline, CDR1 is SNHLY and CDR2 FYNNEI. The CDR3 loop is CASTPGQGVPYEQYF. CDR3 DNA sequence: TGTGCCAGCACCCCGGGACAGGGCGTCCCCTACGAGCAGTACTTC.

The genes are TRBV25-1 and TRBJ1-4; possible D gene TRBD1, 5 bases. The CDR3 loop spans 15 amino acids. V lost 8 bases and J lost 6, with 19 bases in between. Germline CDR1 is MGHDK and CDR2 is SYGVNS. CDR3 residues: CASANLRDGDEKLFF. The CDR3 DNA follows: TGTGCCAGCGCAAACCTCCGGGACGGGGATGAAAAACTGTTTTTT.

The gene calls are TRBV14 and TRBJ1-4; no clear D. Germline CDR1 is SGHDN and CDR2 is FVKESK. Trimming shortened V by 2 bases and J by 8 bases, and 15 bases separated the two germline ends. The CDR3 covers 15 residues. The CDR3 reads CASSQSRALREKLFF. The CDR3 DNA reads TGTGCCAGCAGCCAAAGTAGGGCGCTGAGGGAAAAACTGTTTTTT. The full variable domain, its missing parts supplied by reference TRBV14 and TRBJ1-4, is EAGVTQFPSHSVIEKGQTVTLRCDPISGHDNLYWYRRVMGKEIKFLLHFVKESKQDESGMPNNRFLAERTGGTYSTLKVQPAELEDSGVYFCASSQSRALREKLFFGSGTQLSVL.

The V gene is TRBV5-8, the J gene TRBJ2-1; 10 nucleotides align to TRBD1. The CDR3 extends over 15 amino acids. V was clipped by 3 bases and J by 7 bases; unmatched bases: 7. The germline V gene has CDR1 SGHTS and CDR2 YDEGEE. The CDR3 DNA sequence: TGTGCCAGCAGCTCGCGGACAGGGGGAGGAAATGAGCAGTTCTTC. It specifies CASSSRTGGGNEQFF.

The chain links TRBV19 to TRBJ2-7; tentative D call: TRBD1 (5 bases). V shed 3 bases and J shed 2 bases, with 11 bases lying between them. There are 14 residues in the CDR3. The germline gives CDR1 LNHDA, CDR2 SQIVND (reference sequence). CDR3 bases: TGTGCCAGTAGTATTGGACAAGCCCCCTACGAGCAGTACTTC. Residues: CASSIGQAPYEQYF.

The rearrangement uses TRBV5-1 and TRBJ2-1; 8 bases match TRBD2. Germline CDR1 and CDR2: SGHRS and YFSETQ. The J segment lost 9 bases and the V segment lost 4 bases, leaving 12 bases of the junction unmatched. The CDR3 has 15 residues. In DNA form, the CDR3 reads TGCGCCAGCAGCCCCGGGACTAGTGAGGGCATTGAGCAGTTCTTC. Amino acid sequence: CASSPGTSEGIEQFF.

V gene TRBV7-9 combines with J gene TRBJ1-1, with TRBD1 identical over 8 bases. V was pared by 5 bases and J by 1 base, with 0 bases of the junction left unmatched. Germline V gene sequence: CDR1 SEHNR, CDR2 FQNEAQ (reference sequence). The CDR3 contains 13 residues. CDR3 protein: CASSGQGNTEAFF. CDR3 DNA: TGTGCCAGCAGCGGACAGGGGAACACTGAAGCTTTCTTT. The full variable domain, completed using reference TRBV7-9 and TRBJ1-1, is DTGVSQNPRHKITKRGQNVTFRCDPISEHNRLYWYRQTLGQGPEFLTYFQNEAQLEKSRLLSDRFSAERPKGSFSTLEIQRTEQGDSAMYLCASSGQGNTEAFFGQGTRLTVV.

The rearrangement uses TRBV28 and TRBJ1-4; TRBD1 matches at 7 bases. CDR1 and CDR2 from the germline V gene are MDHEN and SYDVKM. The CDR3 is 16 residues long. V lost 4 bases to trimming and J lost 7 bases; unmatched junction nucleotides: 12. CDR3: CASSSSGTALTEKLFF. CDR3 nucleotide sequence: TGTGCCAGCAGTTCGTCCGGGACAGCGCTAACTGAAAAACTGTTTTTT.

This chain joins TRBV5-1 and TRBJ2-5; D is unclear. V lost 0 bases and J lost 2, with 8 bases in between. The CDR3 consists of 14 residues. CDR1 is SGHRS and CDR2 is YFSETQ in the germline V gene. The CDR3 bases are TGCGCCAGCAGCTTGGTCCAGCAGCAAGAGACCCAGTACTTC. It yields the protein CASSLVQQQETQYF.

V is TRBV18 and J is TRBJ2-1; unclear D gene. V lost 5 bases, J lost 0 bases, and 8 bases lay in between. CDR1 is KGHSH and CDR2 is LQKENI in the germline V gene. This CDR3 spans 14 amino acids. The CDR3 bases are TGTGCCAGCTCAAGAGAAAGCTCCTACAATGAGCAGTTCTTC. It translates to CASSRESSYNEQFF.

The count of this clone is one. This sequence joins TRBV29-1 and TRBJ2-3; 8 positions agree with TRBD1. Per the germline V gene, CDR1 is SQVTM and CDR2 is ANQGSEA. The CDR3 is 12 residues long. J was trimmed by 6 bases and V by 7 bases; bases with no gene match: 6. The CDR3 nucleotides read TGCAGCGCCTCGACAGGGGCGGATACGCAGTATTTT. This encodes CSASTGADTQYF.

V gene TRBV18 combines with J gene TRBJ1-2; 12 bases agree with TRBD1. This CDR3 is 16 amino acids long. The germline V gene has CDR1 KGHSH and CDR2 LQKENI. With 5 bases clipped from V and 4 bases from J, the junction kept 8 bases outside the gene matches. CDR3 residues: CASSEGTGGTLYGYTF. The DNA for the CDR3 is TGTGCCAGCTCAGAAGGGACAGGGGGCACGCTCTATGGCTACACCTTC.

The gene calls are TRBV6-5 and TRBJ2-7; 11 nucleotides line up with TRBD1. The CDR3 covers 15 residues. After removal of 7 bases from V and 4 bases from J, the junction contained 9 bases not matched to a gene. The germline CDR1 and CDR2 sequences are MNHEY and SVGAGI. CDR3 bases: TGTGCCAGCAATTCCGGGACAGGGGGTTCGTACGAGCAGTACTTC. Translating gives CASNSGTGGSYEQYF.

The CDR3 is CASSLLASGAYEQYF. The CDR3 nucleotides read TGTGCCAGCAGCTTACTGGCCAGCGGAGCCTACGAGCAGTACTTC. V is TRBV7-8 and J is TRBJ2-7, with a weak D call TRBD2 (5 bases). CDR1 is SGHVS and CDR2 is FQNEAQ in the germline V gene. V gave up 2 bases and J gave up 2 bases, with 13 bases separating them. The CDR3 contains 15 residues.

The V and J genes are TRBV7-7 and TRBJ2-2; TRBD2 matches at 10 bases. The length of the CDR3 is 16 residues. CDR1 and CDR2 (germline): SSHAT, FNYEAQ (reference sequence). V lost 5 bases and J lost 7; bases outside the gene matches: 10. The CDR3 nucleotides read TGTGCCAGCAGCATTGCTAGCGGGGGTGTCAGCGGGGAGCTGTTTTTT. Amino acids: CASSIASGGVSGELFF.